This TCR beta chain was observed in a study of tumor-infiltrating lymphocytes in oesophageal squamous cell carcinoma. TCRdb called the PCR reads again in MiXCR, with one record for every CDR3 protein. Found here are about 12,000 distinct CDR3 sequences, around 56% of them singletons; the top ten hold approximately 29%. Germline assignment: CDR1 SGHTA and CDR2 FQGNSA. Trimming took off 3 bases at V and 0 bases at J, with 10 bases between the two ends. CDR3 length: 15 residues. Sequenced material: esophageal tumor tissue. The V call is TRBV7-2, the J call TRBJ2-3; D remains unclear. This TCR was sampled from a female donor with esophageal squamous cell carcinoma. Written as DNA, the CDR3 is TGTGCCAGCAGCTTCAGCTTTCAGAGCACAGATACGCAGTATTTT. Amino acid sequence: CASSFSFQSTDTQYF.